The source of this T cell receptor beta chain is a study of cytomegalovirus exposure and HLA in healthy donors. On this clone: As yet, its antigen is unknown. Other DNA sequences from this sample encode an identical CDR3 as well.

TCRdb's table, derived via immunoSEQ multiplex PCR, lists solely in-frame clones and lacks some. Of 350,000 or so clones in the sample, about nine tenths were seen once. Germline trimming cut 0 bases from V and 4 bases from J; bases unmatched to any gene: 3. The CDR3 loop spans 14 amino acids. Germline assignment: CDR1 SGHRS and CDR2 YFSETQ. The study's findings and limits: CMV antigen specificity of a few CMV-associated chains was confirmed in vitro. A subsequent analysis found that TCR clusters from the first cohort also tended to co-occur in the 120 validation repertoires, with 90% to 95% of cluster scores above 0.

The source material was PBMCs. The TCR sequence derives from a woman between 18 and 29 years old in good health and CMV-seronegative. V usage is TRBV5-1 and J usage is TRBJ1-2; 7 nucleotides agree with TRBD1. The DNA of the CDR3 is TGCGCCAGCAGCTTGGGGACAGGCAGCTATGGCTACACCTTC. Amino acid sequence: CASSLGTGSYGYTF. The full variable domain, its missing parts supplied by reference TRBV5-1 and TRBJ1-2, is KAGVTQTPRYLIKTRGQQVTLSCSPISGHRSVSWYQQTPGQGLQFLFEYFSETQRNKGNFPGRFSGRQFSNSRSEMNVSTLELGDSALYLCASSLGTGSYGYTFGSGTRLTVV.